This T cell receptor beta chain was sequenced during a study of Tregs in tolerant kidney transplant recipients. The table came from immunoSEQ multiplex PCR; TCRdb's copy has only in-frame clones and leaves some out. The repertoire holds tens of thousands of clones, with approximately 93% as singletons. Related graft donors supplied nonmyeloablative bone marrow transplants, and mixed chimerism was transient. On this clone itself: Antigen unknown.

Study-level results: Antigen-driven expansion was suggested because donor-specific Tregs expanded more than all Tregs in tolerant patients. No direct test of biological reproducibility was done here.

The V gene's germline CDR1 is SGHNT and CDR2 YENEEA. This CDR3 has 14 residues. V dropped 3 bases and J dropped 5; count of bases not matched to a gene: 1. The sequence was obtained from a human patient who received a combined kidney and bone marrow transplant. Some T cells could come from the graft donor. Sequences were derived from CD4+ T cells from blood (PBMCs), sampled 12 months after the transplant. The chain uses TRBV11-3 and TRBJ1-4; 9 bases fit TRBD1. The DNA of the CDR3 is TGTGCCAGCAGCTTCGGGACAGGGAATGAAAAACTGTTTTTT. Translating gives CASSFGTGNEKLFF.